Each of the 17 T cell receptor beta chains below was sequenced from the same sample in a study of blood T cell repertoires in COVID-19. Assay: immunoSEQ multiplex PCR; the TCRdb copy retains only in-frame clones and omits some. Of about 260,000 clones in the sample, nearly 90% were seen once. Material for sequencing was peripheral blood. These receptors came from a human donor in a cohort sampled during active COVID-19.

This clone was seen once. This sequence joins TRBV27 and TRBJ1-1, with a weak D call TRBD1 (5 bases). The CDR3 extends over 14 amino acids. CDR1 is MNHEY, CDR2 SMNVEV, per germline (reference sequence). V lost 3 bases and J 3 bases, leaving 11 bases between the germline ends. The CDR3 DNA reads as TGTGCCAGCAGTTTTTCCAGGGCCGACACTGAAGCTTTCTTT. It specifies CASSFSRADTEAFF.

The V gene is TRBV5-1, the J gene TRBJ1-1; D not certain. V lost 0 bases and J lost 1, with 4 bases in between. Looked up from germline, CDR1 is SGHRS and CDR2 is YFSETQ. The CDR3 is 13 residues long. The CDR3 nucleotides read TGCGCCAGCAGCTTGGGAGGGAACACTGAAGCTTTCTTT. This codes for CASSLGGNTEAFF.

The rearrangement joins TRBV19 to TRBJ1-2; D might be TRBD1 (5 bases). Looked up from germline, CDR1 is LNHDA and CDR2 is SQIVND (reference sequence). The V gene lost 5 bases and the J gene lost 6 bases, with 28 bases spanning the gap. CDR3 length: 18 amino acids. Written as DNA, the CDR3 is TGTGCCAGTAGTCCAGCGCGGGGCAGGGTAACGTCAGTCGATGGCTACACCTTC. It is translated as CASSPARGRVTSVDGYTF.

This chain uses TRBV6-5 with TRBJ2-3; TRBD2 is a possible D gene (6 bases). Trimming cost V 1 base and J 2 bases, with 13 bases left between them. Germline-derived CDR1 and CDR2 are MNHEY and SVGAGI. The CDR3 covers 16 residues. The CDR3 spells CASSYYGGRSTDTQYF. The DNA for the CDR3 is TGTGCCAGCAGTTACTATGGGGGGAGATCCACAGATACGCAGTATTTT.

The V and J genes are TRBV11-2 and TRBJ2-7, with 10 bases aligning to TRBD1. Looked up from germline, CDR1 is SGHAT and CDR2 is FQNNGV. CDR3 length: 15 residues. Trimming took 5 bases from V and 6 from J; bases not matched to a gene: 10. The chain's CDR3 is CASSEQLGTGAEQYF. The DNA of the CDR3 is TGTGCCAGCAGCGAACAGCTAGGGACAGGGGCCGAGCAGTACTTC.

This rearrangement joins TRBV4-1 to TRBJ2-1; unclear D gene. The germline V gene encodes CDR1 MGHRA and CDR2 YSYEKL. The CDR3 totals 12 residues. V was shortened by 1 base and J by 5 bases, with 3 bases between the two germline ends. The CDR3 spells CASSQVNNEQFF. CDR3 nucleotides: TGCGCCAGCAGCCAAGTTAACAATGAGCAGTTCTTC.

This rearrangement joins TRBV7-9 to TRBJ2-7; 7 positions match TRBD1. The CDR3 is 14 residues long. V lost 6 bases to trimming and J lost 2 bases; unmatched junction nucleotides: 7. Germline V gene lookup returns CDR1 SEHNR and CDR2 FQNEAQ (reference sequence). CDR3 amino acids: CASRRQGSTYEQYF. The DNA of the CDR3 is TGTGCCAGCAGACGACAGGGTTCAACCTACGAGCAGTACTTC. Looking up the rest from reference TRBV7-9 and TRBJ2-7 gives the full variable domain: DTGVSQNPRHKITKRGQNVTFRCDPISEHNRLYWYRQTLGQGPEFLTYFQNEAQLEKSRLLSDRFSAERPKGSFSTLEIQRTEQGDSAMYLCASRRQGSTYEQYFGPGTRLTVT.

The rearrangement uses TRBV5-1 and TRBJ1-2, with 9 nucleotides matching TRBD1. The CDR3 spans 15 residues. Germline V CDR1 and CDR2: SGHRS, YFSETQ. The J segment lost 9 bases and the V segment lost 2 bases, leaving 11 bases of the junction unmatched. CDR3 DNA sequence: TGCGCCAGCAGCTTTACAGGGGGCGACCTGCAAAGCTACACCTTC. Protein: CASSFTGGDLQSYTF.

The V and J genes are TRBV15 and TRBJ1-4; 7 bases align to TRBD1. The CDR3 loop spans 15 amino acids. Germline V gene data show CDR1 as LNHNV and CDR2 as YYDKDF (reference sequence). V trimming: 5 bases; J trimming: 5 bases; junction bases outside the gene matches: 8. CDR3 residues: CATSWGTVRNEKLFF. The DNA of the CDR3 is TGTGCCACCAGCTGGGGGACAGTGCGAAATGAAAAACTGTTTTTT. The whole variable domain, filled in from reference TRBV15 and TRBJ1-4, reads DAMVIQNPRYQVTQFGKPVTLSCSQTLNHNVMYWYQQKSSQAPKLLFHYYDKDFNNEADTPDNFQSRRPNTSFCFLDIRSPGLGDTAMYLCATSWGTVRNEKLFFGSGTQLSVL.

The J gene is TRBJ1-1, the V gene TRBV29-1; TRBD1 matches at 7 bases. V lost 7 bases, J lost 6 bases, and 17 bases stayed unmatched. The CDR3 runs 15 residues. Germline CDR1 is SQVTM and CDR2 is ANQGSEA. The chain's CDR3 is CSGFLPGTATAEAFF. CDR3 in DNA: TGCAGCGGGTTCCTCCCCGGGACAGCAACGGCTGAAGCTTTCTTT.

The V gene is TRBV30, the J gene TRBJ2-7; D is perhaps TRBD2 (5 bases). Germline CDR1 and CDR2: GTSNPN and SVGIG (reference sequence). The CDR3 has 11 amino acids. The V end was cut by 6 bases, the J end by 2 bases, with 8 bases between. The CDR3 region is CACGVTYEQYF. In DNA, the CDR3 is TGTGCCTGCGGGGTTACCTACGAGCAGTACTTC.

Turning to this clone: A junction boundary mismatches the germline segment, possibly from a read error. The chain joins TRBV27 to TRBJ2-5; D is perhaps TRBD1 (6 bases). Germline assignment: CDR1 MNHEY and CDR2 SMNVEV (reference sequence). CDR3 length: 14 amino acids. The CDR3 nucleotides read TGTGCCAGCAGCTTATCACAGGGTACCGGGACCCAGTACTTC. Translating it yields CASSLSQGTGTQYF.

This chain connects TRBV4-1 to TRBJ2-1; 7 nucleotides line up with TRBD1. V shed 0 bases, J shed 10 bases, and the junction held 12 bases outside the gene matches. The CDR3 has 16 amino acids. Germline V gene data show CDR1 as MGHRA and CDR2 as YSYEKL. The CDR3 nucleotides read TGCGCCAGCAGCCAAGAAAATTTTAGGGGGCCGGGAGAGCAGTTCTTC. It translates to CASSQENFRGPGEQFF.

The chain carries TRBV7-9 and TRBJ1-3, with D possibly matching TRBD1 (5 bases). Trimming cost V 7 bases and J 4 bases, with 14 bases left between them. Looked up from germline, CDR1 is SEHNR and CDR2 is FQNEAQ (reference sequence). This CDR3 has 14 amino acids. The CDR3 DNA reads as TGTGCCAGCACCATTGGGGGACTGGGAAACACCATATATTTT. It is translated as CASTIGGLGNTIYF.

The chain carries TRBV7-2 and TRBJ1-1; 7 nucleotides align to TRBD1. Unmatched junction bases numbered 9, after V lost 6 bases and J lost 5 bases. CDR1 is SGHTA and CDR2 is FQGNSA in the germline V gene. The CDR3 consists of 14 residues. The CDR3 nucleotides read TGTGCCAGCAGGTACAGGGGCCCGGGGACTGAAGCTTTCTTT. It codes for CASRYRGPGTEAFF.

The chain carries TRBV30 and TRBJ2-7, with TRBD1 matching over 9 bases. V gave up 3 bases and J gave up 2 bases; unmatched junction bases: 11. The CDR3 loop spans 16 amino acids. In germline, CDR1 is GTSNPN, CDR2 SVGIG (reference sequence). CDR3 DNA: TGTGCCTGGAGGAGGAGGAAACAGGGGGCGACCTACGAGCAGTACTTC. Protein: CAWRRRKQGATYEQYF.

This chain links TRBV27 with TRBJ2-7; 10 bases map to TRBD1. Trimming at V came to 4 bases and at J to 5 bases, leaving 14 bases not matched to a gene. The CDR3 length is 17 residues. Germline V gene lookup returns CDR1 MNHEY and CDR2 SMNVEV (reference sequence). This chain's CDR3 is CASSSRLGQGTVDEQYF. The CDR3 bases are TGTGCCAGCAGTTCTCGTTTGGGACAGGGGACGGTAGACGAGCAGTACTTC.